Following are 2 T cell receptor beta chains from one sample sequenced in a study of prognosis after radiotherapy for stage I lung cancer. With two-round multiplex PCR, TCR beta CDR3 sequences were amplified from genomic DNA. Initially, in first-round PCR, primers specific to each TRBV and TRBJ gene were used. Each CDR3 protein is one row after TCRdb ran MiXCR on the multiplex PCR reads. The sample holds about 20,000 distinct CDR3 sequences, roughly 45% seen once. The specimen comprised PBMCs, sampled before or after stereotactic body radiation therapy (not recorded which). These receptors came from a donor aged 50 or older with non-small cell lung cancer.

This clonotype has at least ten counts. The genes are TRBV20-1 and TRBJ1-4, with D possibly matching TRBD1 (5 bases). Germline-derived CDR1 and CDR2 are DFQATT and SNEGSKA (reference sequence). V gave up 6 bases and J gave up 4 bases, with 18 bases separating them. The CDR3 is made up of 15 amino acids. CDR3: CSAPDYGGSNEKLFF. CDR3 in DNA: TGCAGTGCCCCTGACTACGGGGGGAGTAATGAAAAACTGTTTTTT.

Notes on this clonotype: Mismatch with germline at one junction end may stem from a read error. The chain links TRBV12-3 or TRBV12-4 to TRBJ1-1, with TRBD1 matching over 7 bases. The CDR3 has 14 residues. The CDR3 DNA sequence: TGTGCCAGCATTTTAAGTGTACAGGGGACTGTAGCTTTCTTT. Its protein product is CASILSVQGTVAFF.